Below, one TCR beta chain is given with its context. Germline is not matched at one junction end, which may reflect a read error. There were TCR beta CDR3 regions amplified from RNA transcripts. First-round RT-PCR with HTBI primers amplified the TCR CDR3 region. TCRdb re-analysed the multiplex PCR reads in MiXCR, keeping a single row per CDR3 protein. The sample holds about 700,000 distinct CDR3 sequences; roughly 15% are singletons and the top ten take roughly a tenth. The CDR3 covers 17 residues. These data belong to a study of T cells in Graves' hyperthyroidism and ophthalmopathy. J is TRBJ1-1 and V is TRBV12-3 or TRBV12-4, with D uncertain. The sample taken for sequencing was blood. The clonotype originates from a woman aged 18-29 years with Graves' hyperthyroidism. CDR3 nucleotide sequence: TGTGCCAGCAGTGCAAACCTACATCGGACGGTGAACACTGGAGCTTTCTTT. Translated: CASSANLHRTVNTGAFF.